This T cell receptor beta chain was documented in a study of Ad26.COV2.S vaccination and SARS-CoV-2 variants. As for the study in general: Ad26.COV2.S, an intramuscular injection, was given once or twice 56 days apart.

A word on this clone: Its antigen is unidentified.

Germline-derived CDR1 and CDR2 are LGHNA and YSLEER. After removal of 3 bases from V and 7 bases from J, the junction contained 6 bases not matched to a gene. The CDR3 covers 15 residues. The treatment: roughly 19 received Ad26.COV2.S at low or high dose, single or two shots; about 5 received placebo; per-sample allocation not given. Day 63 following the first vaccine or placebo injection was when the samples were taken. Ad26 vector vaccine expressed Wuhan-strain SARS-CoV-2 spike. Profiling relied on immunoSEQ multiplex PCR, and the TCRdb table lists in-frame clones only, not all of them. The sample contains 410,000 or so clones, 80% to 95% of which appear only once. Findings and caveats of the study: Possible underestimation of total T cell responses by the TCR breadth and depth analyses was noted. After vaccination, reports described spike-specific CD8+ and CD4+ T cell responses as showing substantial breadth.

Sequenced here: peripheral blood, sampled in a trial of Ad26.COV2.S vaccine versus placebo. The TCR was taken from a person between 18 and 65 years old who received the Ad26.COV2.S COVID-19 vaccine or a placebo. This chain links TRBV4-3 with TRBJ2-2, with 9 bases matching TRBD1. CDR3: CASSHRDRAVGELFF. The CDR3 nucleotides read TGCGCCAGCAGCCACCGGGACAGGGCGGTCGGGGAGCTGTTTTTT.